This TCR beta chain was captured by sequencing in a study of spatial heterogeneity in lung cancer. Study as a whole: The count of detected beta-chain sequences consistently exceeded that of alpha-chain sequences. Raw reads contained each unique TCR and UMI combination more than ten times on average.

Each molecule of TCR cDNA was tagged with one unique molecular identifier. TCRdb reprocessed the 5' RACE reads with MiXCR, giving one entry per CDR3 protein. The sample records approximately 110,000 distinct CDR3 sequences, 10% to 12% being singletons. The germline gives CDR1 KGHSH, CDR2 LQKENI. This CDR3 comprises 14 residues. Trimming took off 6 bases at V and 7 bases at J, with 18 bases between the two ends. Indicated time point: blood at routine non-recurrence follow-up after resection. Here the sequenced sample was PBMCs, taken at follow-up. This sequence originates from a female donor with early-stage non-small cell lung cancer. The rearrangement joins TRBV18 to TRBJ1-1; TRBD1 is a possible D gene (5 bases). Here the CDR3 reads CASSQQSDSNEAFF. CDR3 coding DNA: TGTGCCAGCTCGCAGCAATCCGACAGCAATGAAGCTTTCTTT.